This T cell receptor beta chain was recorded in a study of blood T cell repertoires in COVID-19. Study-level background: There were acute and convalescent COVID-19 samples, and they came from the United States, Italy and Spain.

In the source study's methods: Amplified reference gene primers provided the basis for estimating nucleated cell counts. Measured with immunoSEQ multiplex PCR; TCRdb has only the in-frame clones, and not every one. V, J and clone size derive from that table, while D and trimming were established from the DNA sequence. Counted here are 150,000 to 200,000 clones, 80% to 85% occurring once; the ten biggest clones make up about 10%. Germline CDR1 reads LNHDA; CDR2 reads SQIVND (reference sequence). This CDR3 comprises 14 residues. The junction had 6 bases not matched to a gene; V was cut back by 5 bases and J by 8 bases.

This clonotype was sampled from a woman of 80 years or more with active or convalescent COVID-19. The sequencing input was peripheral blood. This chain links TRBV19 with TRBJ1-2, with 12 bases that match TRBD1. The chain's CDR3 is CASSSGTGGYGYTF. The CDR3 DNA reads TGTGCCAGTAGTTCAGGGACAGGGGGCTACGGCTACACCTTC.